At least ten counts were recorded for the clone carrying this TCR beta chain. No antigen is known for it. This specimen comes from a study of T cells in Graves' hyperthyroidism and ophthalmopathy. Study-wide points: Researchers found most expanded thyroid clonotypes above 0.001 in blood as well.

The TCR beta CDR3 regions underwent amplification using RNA transcripts as the source. The HTBI primer set was used in a first-round RT-PCR of the TCR CDR3. TCRdb reanalysed the multiplex PCR reads using MiXCR and keeps one entry per CDR3 protein. Of roughly 550,000 distinct CDR3 sequences in the sample, about 16% are singletons; the top ten hold less than 30%. V lost 1 base, J lost 5 bases, and 5 bases stayed unmatched. Looked up from germline, CDR1 is LGHDT and CDR2 is YNNKEL (reference sequence). This CDR3 region has 17 residues. The sequenced sample consisted of blood. The TCR originated in a woman younger than 45 with Graves' ophthalmopathy. The V and J genes are TRBV3-1 and TRBJ2-2, with 12 bases matching TRBD2. The CDR3 DNA is TGTGCCAGCAGCCAAGGGACTAGCGGGATTATAACCGGGGAGCTGTTTTTT. Translated, it gives CASSQGTSGIITGELFF.